This entry is about one T cell receptor (beta chain). Germline assignment: CDR1 MDHEN and CDR2 SYDVKM. V was clipped by 1 base and J by 6 bases, with 18 bases between them. The CDR3 runs 16 residues. These data belong to a study of blood T cell repertoires in COVID-19. In the original processing: Quantification of nucleated cells was approximated via reference gene primer amplification. TCRdb's table, derived via immunoSEQ multiplex PCR, lists solely in-frame clones and lacks some. That table furnishes V, J and clone size, whereas the DNA furnished D and trimming. Of hundreds of thousands of clones detected, just over 85% appear once; the ten largest clones hold around 1.7%. Recruits, aged about 18 to 90 years, lived in around 24 US areas. Among Cohort 3 donors, those recovered had two negative PCRs, clearance, or symptom resolution.

The specimen sequenced was PBMCs or T cells enriched from blood (not recorded which). The clonotype comes from a man aged 35-49 years who had recovered from COVID-19. The chain couples TRBV28 to TRBJ2-5, with TRBD1 as a possible D gene (5 bases). In DNA, the CDR3 is TGTGCCAGCAGTTTATCGGGCTCGGTCAGGGAAAAGACCCAGTACTTC. Translation gives CASSLSGSVREKTQYF.